This T cell receptor beta chain was found in a study of Ad26.COV2.S vaccination and SARS-CoV-2 variants. Study overall: Ad26.COV2.S given intramuscularly, once or twice 56 days apart.

Clones were sequenced by immunoSEQ multiplex PCR, and TCRdb holds only the in-frame ones, with some missing. The profile covers about 410,000 clones, with over 80% appearing a single time and around 1.7% taken by the ten largest. CDR3 size: 14 residues. CDR1 is WSHSY, CDR2 SAAADI, per germline. V was cut by 9 bases and J by 2 bases, with 11 bases left in between. Specified treatment: 15 to 20 received Ad26.COV2.S at low or high dose, single or two shots; about five received placebo; per-sample allocation not given. Collection of the samples took place on day 63 after the first injection of vaccine or placebo.

The sample consisted of peripheral blood, taken in a trial of Ad26.COV2.S vaccine versus placebo. This sequence was found in a person aged 18-60 years who received the Ad26.COV2.S COVID-19 vaccine or a placebo. This chain links TRBV10-2 with TRBJ1-6, with a possible D match to TRBD1 (6 bases). This chain's CDR3 is CASSTGTYNSPLHF. As DNA, the CDR3 is TGCGCCAGTTCGACAGGAACCTATAATTCACCCCTCCACTTT.